The following is a TCR beta chain sequence with its context. Its antigen is still unknown. There are no base qualities to consult, and no much larger clone falls within one base. TCRbeta CDR3 regions were amplified from genomic DNA by means of the immunoSEQ Assay, a bias-controlled multiplex PCR. The published analysis was carried out like this. The number of nucleated cells in each sample was estimated from the amplification of reference gene primers within the assay. To quantify the absolute abundance of each unique TCRbeta CDR3 rearrangement, sequence reads were collapsed and filtered. For each sample, productive Simpson clonality was calculated as the square root of Simpson's diversity index across productive rearrangements. TCRdb took this table from immuneACCESS and kept in-frame rearrangements with V and J called. Such tables lack part of the clones; where checked against another copy, unresolved V genes explain under half of the gap, and the rest is unexplained. The V and J calls and the clone size are those of that table, but D and trimming were determined from the DNA. Recorded for this sample are about 120,000 clones; about 83% of them occurred a single time. The ten largest clones represent approximately 2% of the sample.

The data are from a study of blood T cell repertoires in COVID-19 (dated by TCRdb to the early 2020s). Regarding the complete study: Samples covering the acute and convalescent phases of COVID-19 were provided by collaborators in the United States, Italy and Spain. Deeply sampled blood TCRbeta repertoires from subjects exposed to, actively infected with, or recovered from COVID-19 were included in the dataset. A de-identified subject ID, COVID-19 status, age in years and sex were almost always included in the sample metadata. The prospective study material was composed of cDNA or gDNA derived from T cells, B-cell-depleted T cells, or PBMCs. A freely available public database, intended as a resource for researchers studying the immune response to SARS-CoV-2, is where the repertoires were released. The samples were drawn from two sources: the first 160 participants of the ongoing ImmuneRACE study, and over 950 subjects contributed by 6 global collaborators. Where available, HLA class I and class II types were taken from metadata supplied by the sample provider and were not determined by assay-based typing.

Each collaborating institution followed its own protocols to collect whole blood in K2EDTA tubes. For TCRbeta analysis, collaborators shipped samples as frozen whole blood, isolated PBMCs, or DNA extracted from either of those sample types. Overall study results and their limits: The quantity of clinical and demographic metadata differed by source and by participant and was supplied without curation.

V is shortened by 1 base, J by 7 bases, and the region joining them spans 18 bases. CDR1 KGHDR and CDR2 SFDVKD are derived from the germline V gene. The CDR3 goes from the cysteine to the phenylalanine over 17 residues. The entry retains the CDR3 DNA only, 51 bases that are in frame from base 1. This TCR was recovered from a woman between 50 and 59 years old with acute or convalescent COVID-19. The chain is made from TRBV24-1 and TRBJ2-2; tentative D gene TRBD2, with 5 bases matching. The specimen sequenced was peripheral blood. The bases are TGTGCCACCAGTGATTTTGGTTCGCGGGCGACGTTCGGGGAGCTGTTTTTT. The translation is CATSDFGSRATFGELFF.